The source of this T cell receptor (beta chain) is a study of post-analysis software for immune sequencing data (dated by TCRdb to between 2014 and 2016). Describing the broader study: Disease courses on record covered relapsing-remitting, secondary progressive and progressive-relapsing multiple sclerosis, though some patients had no subtype annotation. A subset of samples was prepared in parallel using single-end sample barcoding, then pooled and co-amplified after Illumina adapter ligation. The multiple sclerosis patient repertoires were compared with about a dozen previously published healthy control repertoires from donors aged 6 to 25 years.

In its sample, this clonotype was seen a few times. The antigen it recognizes is unknown. No base qualities exist here, and no much larger clone lies one base off it. Study-level results and caveats: Compared with controls, multiple sclerosis patients had significantly lower normalized Chao1 diversity, a finding suggesting substantial peripheral T-cell clonal expansion. The control group was slightly older than the multiple sclerosis patient group. About five TRBV segments, including TRBV5-6, TRBV5-1 and TRBV20-1, were significantly more frequent in patients than controls. Direct clustering with F measure showed strong co-clustering of samples prepared in the same batch, prompting a batch-effect correction.

The protocol used for the library was PCR. The sequencing machine was an Illumina HiSeq 2500. Unique molecular identifiers were incorporated into TCR beta cDNA libraries to reduce PCR and sequencing biases. Some 500,000 cDNA molecules were obtained for every 1 to 10 million input T cells, so each molecule roughly corresponded to one T cell. Patient libraries were prepared and sequenced with the same protocol used for the earlier healthy control dataset. Within a given batch, samples were prepared together, multiplexed and sequenced on the same HiSeq lane. The original pipeline was this. MIGEC was used to process the raw barcoded reads, and molecular identifier groups with only a single read were discarded before consensus assembly and CDR3 extraction. VDJtools was used for post-analysis of the clonotype tables, and diversity was normalized by down-sampling every dataset to the size of the smallest sample. To correct batch-related cross-sample contamination, repertoire overlap clustering matched CDR3 amino acid sequences but not nucleotide sequences. TCRdb trimmed the raw reads at Q25, called clones with MiXCR and kept productive beta chains. Rows with a matching CDR3 protein are joined into one entry that keeps the most common DNA and genes. Clone size and V and J calls follow TCRdb, not the original study. The sample contains roughly 800,000 distinct CDR3 sequences, less than 35% of them found a single time. Jointly, the top ten make up roughly 0.53% of the sample.

CDR1 and CDR2, looked up from the germline V gene, are SGHRS and YFSETQ. Relative to germline, V is 5 bases shorter and J is 0 bases shorter, with 8 bases between their ends. Measured from the cysteine to the phenylalanine, the CDR3 is 14 residues long. Here the CDR3 DNA is all that survives: 42 bases in frame from base 1. To demonstrate the VDJtools post-analysis software, the study profiled TCR beta repertoires from the peripheral blood of about 13 young patients with multiple sclerosis. The multiple sclerosis patients were children and adolescents between roughly 6 and 16 years of age. Material for sequencing was blood. Recombination joined TRBV5-1 with TRBJ1-4; the D gene remains uncertain. This receptor was taken from a girl between 5 and 17 years old with multiple sclerosis. The bases read TGCGCCAGCAGTGGGGATGCAACTAATGAAAAACTGTTTTTT. Its coded protein is CASSGDATNEKLFF.